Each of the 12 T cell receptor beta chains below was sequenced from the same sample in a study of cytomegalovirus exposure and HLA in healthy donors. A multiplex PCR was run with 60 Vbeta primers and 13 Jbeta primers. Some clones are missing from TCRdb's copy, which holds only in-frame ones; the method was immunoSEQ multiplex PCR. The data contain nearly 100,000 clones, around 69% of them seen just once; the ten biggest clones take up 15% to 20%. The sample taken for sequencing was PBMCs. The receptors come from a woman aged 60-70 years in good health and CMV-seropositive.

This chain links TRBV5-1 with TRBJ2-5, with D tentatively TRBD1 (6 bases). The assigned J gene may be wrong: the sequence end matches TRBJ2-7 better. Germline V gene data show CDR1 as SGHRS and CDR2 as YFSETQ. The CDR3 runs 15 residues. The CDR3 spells CASRPQGTIRDEQYF. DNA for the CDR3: TGCGCCAGCCGGCCCCAGGGGACCATAAGGGACGAGCAGTACTTC.

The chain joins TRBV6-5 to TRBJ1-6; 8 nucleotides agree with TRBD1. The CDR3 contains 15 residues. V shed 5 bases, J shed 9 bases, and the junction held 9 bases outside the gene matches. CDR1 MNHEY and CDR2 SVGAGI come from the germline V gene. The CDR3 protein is CASSPPDREGSPLHF. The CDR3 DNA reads TGTGCCAGCAGTCCTCCGGACAGGGAGGGTTCACCCCTCCACTTT.

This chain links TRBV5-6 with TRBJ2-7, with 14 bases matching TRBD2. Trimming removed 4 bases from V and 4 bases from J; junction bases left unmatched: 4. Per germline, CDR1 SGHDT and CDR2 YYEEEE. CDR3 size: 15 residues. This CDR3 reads CASSRRTSGRYEQYF. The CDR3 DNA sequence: TGTGCCAGCAGCAGGAGGACTAGCGGGAGGTACGAGCAGTACTTC. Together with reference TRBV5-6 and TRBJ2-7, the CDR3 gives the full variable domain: DAGVTQSPTHLIKTRGQQVTLRCSPKSGHDTVSWYQQALGQGPQFIFQYYEEEERQRGNFPDRFSGHQFPNYSSELNVNALLLGDSALYLCASSRRTSGRYEQYFGPGTRLTVT.

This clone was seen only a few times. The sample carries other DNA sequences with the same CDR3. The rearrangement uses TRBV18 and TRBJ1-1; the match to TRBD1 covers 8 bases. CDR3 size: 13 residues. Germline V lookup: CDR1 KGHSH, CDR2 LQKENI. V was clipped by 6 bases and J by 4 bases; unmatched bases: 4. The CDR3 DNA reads TGTGCCAGCTCGCGGACAGGGCGCACTGAAGCTTTCTTT. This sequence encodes CASSRTGRTEAFF.

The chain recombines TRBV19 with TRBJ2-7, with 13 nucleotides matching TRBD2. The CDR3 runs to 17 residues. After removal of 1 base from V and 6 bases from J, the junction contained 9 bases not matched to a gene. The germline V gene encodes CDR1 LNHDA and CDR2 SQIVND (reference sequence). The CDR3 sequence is CASSIGPQLAGGPEQYF. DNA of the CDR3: TGTGCCAGTAGTATAGGCCCCCAACTAGCGGGAGGGCCCGAGCAGTACTTC.

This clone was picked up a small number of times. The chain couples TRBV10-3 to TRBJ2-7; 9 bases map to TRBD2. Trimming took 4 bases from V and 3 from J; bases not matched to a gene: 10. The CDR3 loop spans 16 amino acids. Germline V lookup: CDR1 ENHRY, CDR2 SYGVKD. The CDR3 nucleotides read TGTGCCATCAGTGCGGCCCTGCGGGAGGGGAACTACGAGCAGTACTTC. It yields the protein CAISAALREGNYEQYF.

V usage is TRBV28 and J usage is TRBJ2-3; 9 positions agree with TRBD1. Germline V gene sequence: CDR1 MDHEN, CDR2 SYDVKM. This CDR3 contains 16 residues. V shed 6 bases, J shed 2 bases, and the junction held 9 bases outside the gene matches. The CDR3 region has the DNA TGTGCCAGCAGCCGCCCCCGGGACAGGGTCACAGATACGCAGTATTTT. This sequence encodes CASSRPRDRVTDTQYF.

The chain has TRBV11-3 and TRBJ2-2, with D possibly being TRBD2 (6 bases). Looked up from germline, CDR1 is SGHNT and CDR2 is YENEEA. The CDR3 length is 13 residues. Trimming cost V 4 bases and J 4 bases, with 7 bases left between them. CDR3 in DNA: TGTGCCAGCAGCTGGGGAGGCACCGGGGAGCTGTTTTTT. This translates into CASSWGGTGELFF.

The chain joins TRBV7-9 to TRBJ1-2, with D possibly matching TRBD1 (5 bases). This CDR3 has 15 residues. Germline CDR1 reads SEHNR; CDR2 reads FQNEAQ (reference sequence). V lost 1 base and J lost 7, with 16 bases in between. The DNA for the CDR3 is TGTGCCAGCAGCTTAGTGAGTCTCGTGCAGGGTGGCTACACCTTC. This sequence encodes CASSLVSLVQGGYTF.

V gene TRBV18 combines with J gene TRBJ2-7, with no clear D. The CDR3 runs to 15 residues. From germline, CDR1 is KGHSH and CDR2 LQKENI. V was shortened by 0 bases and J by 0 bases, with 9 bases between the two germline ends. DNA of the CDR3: TGTGCCAGCTCACCACCGCGCGGCAGCTCCTACGAGCAGTACTTC. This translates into CASSPPRGSSYEQYF.

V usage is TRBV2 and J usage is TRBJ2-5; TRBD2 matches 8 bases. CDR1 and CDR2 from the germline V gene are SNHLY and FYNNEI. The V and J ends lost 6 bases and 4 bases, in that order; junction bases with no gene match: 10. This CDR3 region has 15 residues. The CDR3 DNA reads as TGTGCCAGCAGCGCCGGGACTAGAAGATCAGAGACCCAGTACTTC. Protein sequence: CASSAGTRRSETQYF.

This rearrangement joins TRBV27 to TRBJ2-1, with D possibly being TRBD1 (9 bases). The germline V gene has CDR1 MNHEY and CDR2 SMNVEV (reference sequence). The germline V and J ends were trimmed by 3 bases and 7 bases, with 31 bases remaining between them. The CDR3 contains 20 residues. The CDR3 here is CASSFRDRVGLAVPWNEQFF. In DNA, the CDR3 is TGTGCCAGCAGTTTTAGGGACAGGGTCGGACTAGCAGTACCGTGGAATGAGCAGTTCTTC.